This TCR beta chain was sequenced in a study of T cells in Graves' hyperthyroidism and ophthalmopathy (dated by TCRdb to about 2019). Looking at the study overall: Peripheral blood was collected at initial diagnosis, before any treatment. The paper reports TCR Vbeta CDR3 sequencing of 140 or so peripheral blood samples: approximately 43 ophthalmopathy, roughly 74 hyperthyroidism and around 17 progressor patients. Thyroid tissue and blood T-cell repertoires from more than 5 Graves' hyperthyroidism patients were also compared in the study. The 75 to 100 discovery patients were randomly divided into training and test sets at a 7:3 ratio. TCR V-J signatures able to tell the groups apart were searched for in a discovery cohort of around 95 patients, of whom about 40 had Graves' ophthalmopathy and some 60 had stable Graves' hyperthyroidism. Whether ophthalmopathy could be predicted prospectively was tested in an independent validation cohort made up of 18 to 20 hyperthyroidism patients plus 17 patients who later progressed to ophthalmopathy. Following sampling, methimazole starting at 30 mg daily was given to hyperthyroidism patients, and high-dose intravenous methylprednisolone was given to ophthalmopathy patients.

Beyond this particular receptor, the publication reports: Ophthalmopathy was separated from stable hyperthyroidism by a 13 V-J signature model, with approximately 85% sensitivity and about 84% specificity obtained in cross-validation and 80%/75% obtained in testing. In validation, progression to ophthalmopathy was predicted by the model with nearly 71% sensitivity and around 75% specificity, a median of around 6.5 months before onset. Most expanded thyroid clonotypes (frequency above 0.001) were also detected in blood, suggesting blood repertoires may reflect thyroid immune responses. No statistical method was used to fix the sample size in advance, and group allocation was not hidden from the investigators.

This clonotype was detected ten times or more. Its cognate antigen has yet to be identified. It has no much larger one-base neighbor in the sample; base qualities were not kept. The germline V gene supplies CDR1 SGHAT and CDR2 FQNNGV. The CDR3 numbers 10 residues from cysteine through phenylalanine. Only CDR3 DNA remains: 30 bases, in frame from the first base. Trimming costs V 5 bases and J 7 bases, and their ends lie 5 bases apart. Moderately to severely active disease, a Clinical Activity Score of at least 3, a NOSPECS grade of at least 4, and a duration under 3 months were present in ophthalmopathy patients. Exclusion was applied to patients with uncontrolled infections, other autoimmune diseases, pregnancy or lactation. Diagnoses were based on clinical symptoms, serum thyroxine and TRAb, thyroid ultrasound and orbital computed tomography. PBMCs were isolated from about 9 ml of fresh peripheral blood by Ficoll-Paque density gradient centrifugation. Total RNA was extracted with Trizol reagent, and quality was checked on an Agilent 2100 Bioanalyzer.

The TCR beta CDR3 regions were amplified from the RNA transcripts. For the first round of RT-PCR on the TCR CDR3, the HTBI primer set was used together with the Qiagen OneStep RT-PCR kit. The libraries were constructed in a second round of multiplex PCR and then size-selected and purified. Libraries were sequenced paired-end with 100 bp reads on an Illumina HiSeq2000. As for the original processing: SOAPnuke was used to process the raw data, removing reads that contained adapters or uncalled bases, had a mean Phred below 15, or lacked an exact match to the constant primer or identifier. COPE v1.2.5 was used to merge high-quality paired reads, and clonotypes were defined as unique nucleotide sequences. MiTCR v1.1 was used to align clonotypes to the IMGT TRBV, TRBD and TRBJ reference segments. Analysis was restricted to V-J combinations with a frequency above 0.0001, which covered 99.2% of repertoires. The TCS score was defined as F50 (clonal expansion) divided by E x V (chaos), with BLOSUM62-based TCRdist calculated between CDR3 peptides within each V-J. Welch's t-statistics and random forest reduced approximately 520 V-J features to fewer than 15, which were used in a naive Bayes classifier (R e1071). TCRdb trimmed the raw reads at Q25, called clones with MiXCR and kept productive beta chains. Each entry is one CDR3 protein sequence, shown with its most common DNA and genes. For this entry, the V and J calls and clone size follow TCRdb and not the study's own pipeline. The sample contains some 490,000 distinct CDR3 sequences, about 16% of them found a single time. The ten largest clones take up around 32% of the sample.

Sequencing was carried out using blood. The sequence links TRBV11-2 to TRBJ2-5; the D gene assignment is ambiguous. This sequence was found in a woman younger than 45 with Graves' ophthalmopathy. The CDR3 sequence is CASSDGTQYF. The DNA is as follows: TGTGCCAGCAGCGACGGGACCCAGTACTTC. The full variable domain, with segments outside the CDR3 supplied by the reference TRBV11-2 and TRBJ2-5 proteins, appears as EAGVAQSPRYKIIEKRQSVAFWCNPISGHATLYWYQQILGQGPKLLIQFQNNGVVDDSQLPKDRFSAERLKGVDSTLKIQPAKLEDSAVYLCASSDGTQYFGPGTRLLVL.